Sequencing of this TCR beta chain was carried out in a study of tumor-infiltrating lymphocytes in primary liver carcinoma. The study's findings and limits: Against blood, tumors held a significantly higher top-250-clone fraction (p = 0.039).

The roughly 17-31 mg bulk tissue piece was not sorted before simultaneous RNA and DNA extraction. Total RNA (roughly 550 ng) served as template for TCR beta cDNA synthesis primed by a constant-region primer. Employing slightly modified ARM-PCR, three nested multiplex PCR rounds were run, and these gave rise to the TCR beta libraries. Each of the first two PCR rounds ran nine to ten cycles with TRBV1-TRBV30 forward and C-beta reverse primers. TCRdb fed the multiplex PCR reads into MiXCR, producing one record per CDR3 protein. The repertoire holds more than 85,000 distinct CDR3 sequences, with roughly 80% as singletons. With regard to this clonotype: The antigen remains unidentified. A read error may account for a junction end that differs from germline.

This CDR3 region has 16 residues. Germline V lookup: CDR1 MGHRA, CDR2 YSYEKL. The receptor was derived from a man aged 40-55 years with primary liver carcinoma and hepatitis B virus infection. The chain recombines TRBV4-1 with TRBJ2-7; D unclear. The sequencing input was liver tumor tissue from sampling region 3. This sample's subset: tumor region T3, left-lateral pole. The CDR3 loop is CASNLQTSQIPYEQYF. CDR3 coding DNA: TGCGCCAGCAACCTACAAACTTCACAAATCCCCTACGAGCAGTATTTC.